These 20 T cell receptor beta chains originate from one sample sequenced in a study of T cell changes during pregnancy in multiple sclerosis. TCRdb's copy holds only in-frame clones and misses some; the assay was immunoSEQ multiplex PCR. The table includes tens of thousands of clones, 87% detected once. The sample consisted of CD8+ T cells from peripheral blood mononuclear cells, taken after pregnancy. The receptors stem from a female donor with multiple sclerosis, enrolled in a pregnancy study.

This sequence joins TRBV5-4 and TRBJ1-2; the D is unclear. Trimming stripped 2 bases from V and 6 bases from J, with 17 bases between. The CDR3 is 15 amino acids. Germline loops: CDR1 SGHNT, CDR2 YYREEE (reference sequence). In DNA, the CDR3 is TGTGCCAGCAGCTTTCTGGGTACCGAGGCAGATGGCTACACCTTC. This translates into CASSFLGTEADGYTF.

The chain joins TRBV6-5 to TRBJ1-5, with a possible D match to TRBD1 (5 bases). Germline assignment: CDR1 MNHEY and CDR2 SVGAGI. The CDR3 loop spans 14 amino acids. V was pared by 6 bases and J by 3 bases, with 12 bases between. CDR3 sequence (DNA): TGTGCCAGCAGCCTCCAGGGTTACAATCAGCCCCAGCATTTT. This encodes CASSLQGYNQPQHF.

The chain employs TRBV11-2 and TRBJ2-1; D gene unclear. V lost 7 bases to trimming and J lost 4 bases, with 20 bases between them. Germline V CDR1 and CDR2: SGHAT, FQNNGV. This CDR3 has 16 amino acids. CDR3 residues: CASTLKTTNVYNEQFF. In DNA, the CDR3 is TGTGCCAGCACCCTAAAAACTACTAACGTTTACAATGAGCAGTTCTTC.

The chain combines TRBV5-1 with TRBJ2-7; TRBD2 might be the D (6 bases). V shed 4 bases and J shed 5 bases, with 19 bases lying between them. This CDR3 is 15 amino acids long. The germline V gene has CDR1 SGHRS and CDR2 YFSETQ. CDR3 in DNA: TGCGCCAGCAGCCCGGGGGACCGTCGGTGGAACGAGCAGTACTTC. It encodes CASSPGDRRWNEQYF.

This chain uses TRBV11-1 with TRBJ2-1, with D maybe TRBD2 (5 bases). Germline V gives CDR1 SGHAT, CDR2 FQDESV (reference sequence). V was cut by 0 bases and J by 4 bases, with 13 bases left in between. The CDR3 covers 16 residues. The CDR3 nucleotides are TGTGCCAGCAGCTTAGCGGAGTCAACGGGGTACAATGAGCAGTTCTTC. Protein product: CASSLAESTGYNEQFF.

This clone was detected only once. The chain carries TRBV10-3 and TRBJ2-7, with 14 bases identical to TRBD2. There are 19 residues in the CDR3. Looked up from germline, CDR1 is ENHRY and CDR2 is SYGVKD. Germline trimming cut 3 bases from V and 9 bases from J; bases unmatched to any gene: 19. The CDR3 here is CAISDPDRGRLAGGPGQYF. The DNA for the CDR3 is TGTGCCATCAGTGACCCCGACAGGGGGCGACTAGCGGGAGGGCCGGGGCAGTACTTC.

The chain joins TRBV5-1 to TRBJ1-1, with a weak D call TRBD1 (5 bases). CDR1 SGHRS and CDR2 YFSETQ come from the germline V gene. This CDR3 contains 14 residues. Trimming took 3 bases from V and 5 from J, leaving 14 bases between them. As DNA, the CDR3 is TGCGCCAGCAGCTGGTCCGGGACTGAGACTGAAGCTTTCTTT. Protein: CASSWSGTETEAFF.

This sequence joins TRBV28 and TRBJ2-5; 7 bases align to TRBD2. Per germline, CDR1 MDHEN and CDR2 SYDVKM. CDR3 size: 17 residues. V was clipped by 4 bases and J by 2 bases; unmatched bases: 13. The CDR3 coding sequence is TGTGCCAGCAGTTCCAGTCCGGGAGGACTTACACAAGAGACCCAGTACTTC. This encodes CASSSSPGGLTQETQYF.

The V call is TRBV5-1, the J call TRBJ2-5; D perhaps matches TRBD2 (5 bases). This CDR3 comprises 13 residues. V was cut by 0 bases and J by 4 bases, with 7 bases left in between. Germline V gene sequence: CDR1 SGHRS, CDR2 YFSETQ. In nucleotides, the CDR3 is TGCGCCAGCAGCTTGGTAGCGCGAGAGACCCAGTACTTC. It specifies CASSLVARETQYF.

A note on this clone: At one end the junction does not follow the germline gene, possibly because of a read error. This sequence joins TRBV4-2 and TRBJ2-4; 7 bases match TRBD1. Germline V gene lookup returns CDR1 LGHNA and CDR2 YNFKEQ. CDR3 length equals 16 residues. The CDR3 DNA reads TGTGCCAGCGGCCAAGAGGGGGCCGGAACCATAGACATTCAGTACTTC. It encodes CASGQEGAGTIDIQYF.

V and J are TRBV2 and TRBJ1-2, with 7 bases matching TRBD1. Trimming took 3 bases from V and 5 from J; bases not matched to a gene: 9. The CDR3 length is 15 residues. Germline V gene sequence: CDR1 SNHLY, CDR2 FYNNEI. Here the CDR3 DNA reads TGTGCCAGCAGTGATTCCGGGACAGTCCTATATGGCTACACCTTC. This gives the protein CASSDSGTVLYGYTF.

This clone occurred once. V usage is TRBV29-1 and J usage is TRBJ1-2; D is undetermined. Trimming pared 5 bases from V and 4 bases from J, leaving 14 bases between. Germline assignment: CDR1 SQVTM and CDR2 ANQGSEA. There are 13 residues in the CDR3. The CDR3 reads CSVREGGSYGYTF. CDR3 in DNA: TGCAGCGTTCGGGAGGGAGGTAGCTATGGCTACACCTTC.

This chain uses TRBV5-5 with TRBJ2-7, with 10 nucleotides matching TRBD1. Germline CDR1 reads SGHKS; CDR2 reads YYEKEE (reference sequence). The CDR3 sequence is 14 residues long. V gave up 7 bases and J gave up 0 bases; unmatched junction bases: 4. The CDR3 spells CASGGQGISYEQYF. CDR3 bases: TGTGCCAGCGGGGGACAGGGGATCTCCTACGAGCAGTACTTC.

The rearrangement uses TRBV4-2 and TRBJ2-7; no reliable D call. The CDR3 totals 17 residues. Germline lookup yields CDR1 LGHNA and CDR2 YNFKEQ. Trimming cost V 0 bases and J 3 bases, with 18 bases left between them. For the CDR3, the DNA is TGTGCCAGCAGCCAAGATTATCACCGGAGATATCACTACGAGCAGTACTTC. This encodes CASSQDYHRRYHYEQYF.

This chain connects TRBV6-4 to TRBJ1-6; 9 nucleotides agree with TRBD1. Germline-derived CDR1 and CDR2 are MRHNA and SNTAGT. The CDR3 covers 16 residues. The V gene end was trimmed by 3 bases and the J gene end by 9 bases; junction bases not matched to a gene: 9. CDR3 in amino acids: CASSEGTGTGFSPLHF. Here the CDR3 DNA reads TGTGCCAGCAGTGAGGGGACCGGGACAGGGTTTTCACCCCTCCACTTT.

The chain couples TRBV5-1 to TRBJ2-5, with 14 bases matching TRBD2. V lost 3 bases to trimming and J lost 5 bases; unmatched junction nucleotides: 6. Germline V CDR1 and CDR2: SGHRS, YFSETQ. This CDR3 comprises 16 residues. The CDR3 nucleotides read TGCGCCAGCAGCTCGGGACTAGCGGGAGTGAGGGAGACCCAGTACTTC. Translation gives CASSSGLAGVRETQYF.

This chain uses TRBV7-2 with TRBJ2-7; D remains ambiguous. With 1 base removed from V and 6 bases from J, the gap between germline ends came to 7 bases. This CDR3 is 12 amino acids long. Germline V gene lookup returns CDR1 SGHTA and CDR2 FQGNSA. The CDR3 coding sequence is TGTGCCAGCAGCTTAGAATTCTCCGAGCAGTACTTC. This translates into CASSLEFSEQYF.

The V call is TRBV27, the J call TRBJ2-7; 8 bases are a match to TRBD1. Unmatched junction bases numbered 11, after V lost 7 bases and J lost 6 bases. The CDR3 loop spans 14 amino acids. Germline V gene data show CDR1 as MNHEY and CDR2 as SMNVEV (reference sequence). CDR3 DNA sequence: TGTGCCAGCACCGTCCCAGGGGGCCCAGGCGAGCAGTACTTC. This encodes CASTVPGGPGEQYF.

V gene TRBV7-2 combines with J gene TRBJ2-5; D unresolved. The CDR3 runs to 15 residues. Germline V lookup: CDR1 SGHTA, CDR2 FQGNSA. Trimming stripped 3 bases from V and 2 bases from J, with 13 bases between. CDR3 in amino acids: CASSFRPRGQETQYF. In DNA form, the CDR3 reads TGTGCCAGCAGCTTTAGGCCTCGAGGTCAAGAGACCCAGTACTTC.

The chain joins TRBV7-9 to TRBJ2-7; possible D gene TRBD1, 5 bases. V shed 1 base and J shed 4 bases, with 14 bases lying between them. From germline, CDR1 is SEHNR and CDR2 FQNEAQ (reference sequence). The CDR3 consists of 15 residues. This CDR3 is CASSLGGQVKYEQYF. CDR3 nucleotides: TGTGCCAGCAGCTTAGGCGGACAAGTAAAATACGAGCAGTACTTC.